This T cell receptor (beta chain) was captured by sequencing in a study of cytomegalovirus exposure and HLA in healthy donors. Study-level background: The 100 to 150 validation repertoires, a later analysis reported, used the same platform as the approximately 670 repertoires from the first cohort.

This clone was recorded once. The protocol was immunoSEQ multiplex PCR, while the TCRdb copy is restricted to in-frame clones and leaves out a portion. The top ten clones hold approximately 2% of a sample with some 140,000 clones, around 84% of them seen once. CDR3 length: 16 residues. The V end lost 7 bases, the J end lost 6 bases, and 21 bases lay between the germline ends. The V gene's germline CDR1 is MNHEY and CDR2 SMNVEV (reference sequence). Specimen: PBMCs. This receptor was identified in a human donor in good health. This rearrangement joins TRBV27 to TRBJ2-2, with D possibly being TRBD1 (8 bases). The CDR3 is CASTSYRGGASGELFF. CDR3 nucleotides: TGTGCCAGCACTTCATACAGGGGGGGGGCATCCGGGGAGCTGTTTTTT.